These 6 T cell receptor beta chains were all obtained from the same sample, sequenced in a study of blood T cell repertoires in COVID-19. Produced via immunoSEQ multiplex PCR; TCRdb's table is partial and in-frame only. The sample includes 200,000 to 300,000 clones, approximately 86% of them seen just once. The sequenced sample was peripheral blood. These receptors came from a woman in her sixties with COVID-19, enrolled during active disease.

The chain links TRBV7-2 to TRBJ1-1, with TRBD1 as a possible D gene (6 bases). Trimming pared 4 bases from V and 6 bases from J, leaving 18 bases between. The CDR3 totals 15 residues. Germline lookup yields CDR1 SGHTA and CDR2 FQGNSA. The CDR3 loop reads CASSSRGQGMAEAFF. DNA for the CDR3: TGTGCCAGCAGCTCGCGAGGGCAGGGGATGGCTGAAGCTTTCTTT.

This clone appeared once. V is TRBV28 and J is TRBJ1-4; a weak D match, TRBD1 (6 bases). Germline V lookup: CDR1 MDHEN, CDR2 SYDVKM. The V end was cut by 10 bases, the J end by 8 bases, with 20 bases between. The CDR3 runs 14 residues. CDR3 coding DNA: TGTGCCACGCAGACTGGGGACAAGCGCGAAAAACTGTTTTTT. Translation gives CATQTGDKREKLFF. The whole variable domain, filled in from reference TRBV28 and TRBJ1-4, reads DVKVTQSSRYLVKRTGEKVFLECVQDMDHENMFWYRQDPGLGLRLIYFSYDVKMKEKGDIPEGYSVSREKKERFSLILESASTNQTSMYLCATQTGDKREKLFFGSGTQLSVL.

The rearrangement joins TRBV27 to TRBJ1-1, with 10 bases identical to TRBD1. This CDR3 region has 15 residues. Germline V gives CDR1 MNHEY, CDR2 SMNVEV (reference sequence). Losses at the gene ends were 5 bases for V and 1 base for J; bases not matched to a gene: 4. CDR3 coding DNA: TGTGCCAGCAGTGCGGGACAGGGGTCGAACACTGAAGCTTTCTTT. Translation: CASSAGQGSNTEAFF.

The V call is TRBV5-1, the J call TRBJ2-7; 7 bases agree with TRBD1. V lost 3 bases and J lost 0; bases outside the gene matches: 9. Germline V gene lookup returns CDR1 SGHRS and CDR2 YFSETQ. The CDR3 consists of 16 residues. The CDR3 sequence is CASSWTTGTDSYEQYF. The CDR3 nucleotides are TGCGCCAGCAGCTGGACGACCGGGACAGACTCCTACGAGCAGTACTTC.

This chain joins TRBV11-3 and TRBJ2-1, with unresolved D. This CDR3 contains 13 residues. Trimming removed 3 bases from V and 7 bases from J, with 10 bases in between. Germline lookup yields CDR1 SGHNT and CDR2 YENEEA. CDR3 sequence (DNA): TGTGCCAGCAGCTTCGGTCCCTTTAATGAGCAGTTCTTC. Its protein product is CASSFGPFNEQFF.

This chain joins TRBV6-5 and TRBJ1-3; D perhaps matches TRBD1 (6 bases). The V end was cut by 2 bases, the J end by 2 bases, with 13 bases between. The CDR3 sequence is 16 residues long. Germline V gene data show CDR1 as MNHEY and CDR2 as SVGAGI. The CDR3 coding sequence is TGTGCCAGCAGTTACACCACCGGGACACCTGGAAACACCATATATTTT. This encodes CASSYTTGTPGNTIYF.